These T cell receptor beta chains were read from a single sample in a study of blood T cell repertoires in COVID-19. Generated by immunoSEQ multiplex PCR, the TCRdb table keeps only in-frame clones and is missing some. The sample shows around 170,000 clones, over 75% of them seen only once. Sequencing was carried out using peripheral blood. The receptors shown here come from a man aged 65-85 years with active or convalescent COVID-19. Both conserved end residues are part of each CDR3. D genes are given only for firm matches. Size values are once, few and many counts, or a class for expanded clones, and some rows have none.

CDR3 protein,CDR3 DNA,D gene,J gene,V gene,clone size
CASSYPKARSEEQYF,TGTGCCAGCAGCTACCCGAAGGCCCGTTCGGAGGAGCAGTACTTC,.,TRBJ2-7,TRBV7-2,.
CASSSEGRQGNSPLHF,TGTGCCAGCAGCTCAGAGGGTCGACAGGGTAATTCACCCCTCCACTTT,TRBD1,TRBJ1-6,TRBV7-8,.
CAWSWSVSNQPQHF,TGTGCCTGGAGTTGGTCAGTTTCCAATCAGCCCCAGCATTTT,.,TRBJ1-5,TRBV30,.
CASSLSDRGLDEAFF,TGTGCCAGCAGTCTCTCCGACAGGGGGTTAGATGAAGCTTTCTTT,TRBD1,TRBJ1-1,TRBV3-1/TRBV3-2,.
CASSEQGKYSNQPQHF,TGTGCCAGTAGCGAGCAGGGGAAATATAGCAATCAGCCCCAGCATTTT,.,TRBJ1-5,TRBV19,.
CAWRVMAYSGTAESYEQYF,TGTGCCTGGAGGGTAATGGCTTATTCCGGGACAGCAGAATCCTACGAGCAGTACTTC,TRBD1,TRBJ2-7,TRBV30,.
CASSGTGNYGYTF,TGTGCCAGCAGCGGAACAGGGAACTATGGCTACACCTTC,.,TRBJ1-2,TRBV9,.
CSVESSAYEQYF,TGCAGCGTTGAATCCAGCGCCTACGAGCAGTACTTC,.,TRBJ2-7,TRBV29-1,few
CAWSGPKQGGSKRINEKLFF,TGTGCCTGGAGTGGCCCGAAGCAGGGCGGCTCGAAACGGATTAATGAAAAACTGTTTTTT,.,TRBJ1-4,TRBV30,.
CASSYGPGQGATSTDTQYF,TGTGCCAGCAGCTATGGACCGGGACAGGGGGCTACTAGCACAGATACGCAGTATTTT,TRBD1,TRBJ2-3,TRBV11-3,.
CAWSVQRGTSGNTIYF,TGTGCCTGGAGTGTACAACGGGGAACCTCTGGAAACACCATATATTTT,.,TRBJ1-3,TRBV30,.
CATRQANQPQHF,TGTGCCACCAGGCAGGCGAATCAGCCCCAGCATTTT,.,TRBJ1-5,TRBV15,.
CASSAHSGGKSYEQYF,TGTGCCAGTAGTGCCCATAGCGGGGGGAAGTCCTACGAGCAGTACTTC,TRBD2,TRBJ2-7,TRBV19,.